What follows are 9 T cell receptor beta chains derived from one specimen sequenced in a study of blood T cell repertoires in COVID-19. Here immunoSEQ multiplex PCR was the method, and the copy in TCRdb shows in-frame clones only, minus some. This repertoire shows 200,000 to 250,000 clones, around 84% found once; its top ten account for approximately 6.5%. The material sequenced was PBMCs or T cells enriched from blood (not recorded which). These receptors all stem from a woman between 40 and 55 years old who had recovered from COVID-19.

This chain links TRBV21-1 with TRBJ2-4; the table assigns TRBD1, which was not confirmed against the DNA. TRBV21-1 is a recognized pseudogene. CDR3 length: 16 residues. The CDR3 DNA reads TGTGCCAGCCCCCGCCGGACAGGGTTAGACAAAAACATTCAGTACTTC. It specifies CASPRRTGLDKNIQYF.

The gene calls are TRBV27 and TRBJ2-2, with D perhaps TRBD1 (6 bases). The CDR3 contains 15 residues. Trimming took off 6 bases at V and 4 bases at J, with 15 bases between the two ends. The germline V gene has CDR1 MNHEY and CDR2 SMNVEV (reference sequence). CDR3 loop: CASRDRDTSTGELFF. Written as DNA, the CDR3 is TGTGCCAGCAGGGATAGGGACACCTCCACCGGGGAGCTGTTTTTT.

This clone has only a few counts. V is TRBV11-2 and J is TRBJ1-2, with a possible D match to TRBD1 (5 bases). The CDR3 is made up of 13 amino acids. In germline, CDR1 is SGHAT, CDR2 FQNNGV. V was clipped by 1 base and J by 3 bases, with 6 bases between them. CDR3 sequence: CASSLGGYYGYTF. CDR3 nucleotides: TGTGCCAGCAGCTTAGGGGGCTACTATGGCTACACCTTC.

This clone came up many times. The chain uses TRBV6-1 and TRBJ2-2; the match to TRBD2 covers 13 bases. V lost 4 bases to trimming and J lost 1 base; unmatched junction nucleotides: 3. CDR3 length equals 17 residues. CDR1 and CDR2 from the germline V gene are MNHNS and SASEGT. The CDR3 DNA reads as TGTGCCAGCAGTGGCCGGACTAGCGGGAGGAACACCGGGGAGCTGTTTTTT. Translated: CASSGRTSGRNTGELFF.

The chain combines TRBV4-2 with TRBJ2-7; a possible D gene is TRBD1 (5 bases). The ends were cut back, 4 bases at V and 5 bases at J, with 18 bases in the middle. This CDR3 has 15 amino acids. Germline V gene lookup returns CDR1 LGHNA and CDR2 YNFKEQ. The CDR3 is CASSPGSARNNEQYF. CDR3 sequence (DNA): TGTGCCAGCAGCCCAGGGTCTGCGAGGAACAACGAGCAGTACTTC.

This chain uses TRBV6-5 with TRBJ2-1; 14 bases line up with TRBD2. Germline V gene data show CDR1 as MNHEY and CDR2 as SVGAGI. V lost 8 bases, J lost 9 bases, and 6 bases stayed unmatched. The length of the CDR3 is 14 residues. CDR3 residues: CASGTSGSASEQFF. The CDR3 bases are TGTGCCAGCGGGACTAGCGGGAGCGCATCTGAGCAGTTCTTC.

The genes are TRBV7-2 and TRBJ2-3; possibly TRBD1 for D (6 bases). V shed 5 bases and J shed 1 base, with 13 bases lying between them. This CDR3 has 15 amino acids. CDR1 and CDR2 (germline): SGHTA, FQGNSA. The CDR3: CASSIIQGGTDTQYF. In DNA form, the CDR3 reads TGTGCCAGCAGCATAATACAGGGTGGCACAGATACGCAGTATTTT.

The chain is built from TRBV7-6 and TRBJ1-2; 11 positions match TRBD1. Germline trimming cut 3 bases from V and 7 bases from J; bases unmatched to any gene: 7. The CDR3 contains 15 residues. Germline V gene sequence: CDR1 SGHVS, CDR2 FNYEAQ. CDR3 coding DNA: TGTGCCAGCAGCTTTTCCGGGACAGGGGGTACTGGCTACACCTTC. The encoded protein is CASSFSGTGGTGYTF.

The chain links TRBV7-9 to TRBJ2-3; 7 nucleotides line up with TRBD2. Germline V gene sequence: CDR1 SEHNR, CDR2 FQNEAQ (reference sequence). The CDR3 totals 15 residues. The V segment lost 4 bases and the J segment 2 bases; nucleotides outside the gene matches: 6. This CDR3 reads CASSSLAGNTDTQYF. The CDR3 DNA sequence: TGTGCCAGCAGCTCCTTAGCGGGTAACACAGATACGCAGTATTTT.